Each of the 5 T cell receptor beta chains below was sequenced from the same sample in a study of cytomegalovirus exposure and HLA in healthy donors. The PCR employed 60 Vbeta primers together with 13 Jbeta primers. Assay: immunoSEQ multiplex PCR; the TCRdb copy retains only in-frame clones and omits some. Of under 200,000 clones in the sample, about 81% are singletons; the top ten hold over 0.85%. Material for sequencing was PBMCs. The receptors originated from a girl aged 2-10 years in good health and CMV-seropositive.

This clone was detected only a few times. The chain links TRBV6-5 to TRBJ1-5, with D possibly matching TRBD1 (6 bases). Germline assignment: CDR1 MNHEY and CDR2 SVGAGI. The V gene lost 5 bases and the J gene lost 3 bases, with 11 bases spanning the gap. The CDR3 is 14 amino acids. The CDR3 protein is CASSTGRTNQPQHF. In nucleotides, the CDR3 is TGTGCCAGCAGTACAGGGCGGACCAATCAGCCCCAGCATTTT.

Turning to this clone: A read error may account for a junction end that differs from germline. The J gene is TRBJ1-1, the V gene TRBV11-2, with D perhaps matching TRBD1 (5 bases). The CDR3 runs 17 residues. Looked up from germline, CDR1 is SGHAT and CDR2 is FQNNGV. CDR3 region: CASSLTVRVPMNTKAFF. CDR3 nucleotide sequence: TGTGCCAGCAGCTTAACTGTCAGGGTCCCTATGAACACTAAAGCTTTCTTT.

The chain has TRBV18 and TRBJ2-7; maybe TRBD1 (5 bases). CDR1 KGHSH and CDR2 LQKENI come from the germline V gene. CDR3 length: 12 residues. Deletions cut 6 bases from V and 5 bases from J, with 11 bases between. CDR3 DNA: TGTGCCAGCTCCCAGGGCAGGGACGAGCAGTACTTC. Residues: CASSQGRDEQYF.

This clone was detected a few times. The V and J genes are TRBV9 and TRBJ2-3; 9 bases are shared with TRBD2. The J segment lost 3 bases and the V segment lost 1 base, leaving 12 bases of the junction unmatched. The CDR3 covers 18 residues. The V gene's germline CDR1 is SGDLS and CDR2 YYNGEE. DNA for the CDR3: TGTGCCAGCAGCGTAACCCCAGCGGGAGGTCAAACTACAGATACGCAGTATTTT. Translation gives CASSVTPAGGQTTDTQYF.

This chain connects TRBV29-1 to TRBJ2-3, with D maybe TRBD2 (6 bases). The CDR3 spans 12 residues. CDR1 is SQVTM and CDR2 is ANQGSEA in the germline V gene. V lost 4 bases and J lost 4, with 9 bases in between. CDR3 protein: CSVVPGADTQYF. In nucleotides, the CDR3 is TGCAGCGTTGTCCCGGGGGCAGATACGCAGTATTTT.